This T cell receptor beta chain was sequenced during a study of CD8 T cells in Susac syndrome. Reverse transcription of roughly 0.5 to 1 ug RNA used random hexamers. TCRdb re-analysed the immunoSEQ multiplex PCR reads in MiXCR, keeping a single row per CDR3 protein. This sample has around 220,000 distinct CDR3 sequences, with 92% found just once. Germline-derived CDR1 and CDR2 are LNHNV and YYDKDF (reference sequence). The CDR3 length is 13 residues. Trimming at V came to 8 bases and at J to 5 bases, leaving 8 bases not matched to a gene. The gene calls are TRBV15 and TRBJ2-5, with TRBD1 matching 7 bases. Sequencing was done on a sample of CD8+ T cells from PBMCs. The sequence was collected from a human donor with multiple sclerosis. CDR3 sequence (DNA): TGTGCCACCTCTGGGACAGCCACCGAGACCCAGTACTTC. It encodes CATSGTATETQYF.